A single sample is the source of the 7 T cell receptor beta chains below, sequenced in a study of T cell responses to AZD1222 COVID-19 vaccine. Profiled with immunoSEQ multiplex PCR; TCRdb holds only in-frame clones, not every one. The table records about 150,000 clones, approximately 91% of them present only once. Sequenced here: peripheral blood, sampled after recovery from COVID-19. Receptors were obtained from an adult who had recovered from COVID-19.

This clone was counted a few times. The chain carries TRBV28 and TRBJ1-2; TRBD1 is a possible D gene (5 bases). Germline V gene data show CDR1 as MDHEN and CDR2 as SYDVKM. V shed 9 bases and J shed 2 bases, with 13 bases lying between them. The CDR3 consists of 13 residues. The CDR3 here is CASSPAGNYGYTF. CDR3 DNA sequence: TGTGCCAGTAGCCCCGCAGGGAACTATGGCTACACCTTC.

The rearrangement joins TRBV5-4 to TRBJ2-5; TRBD2 aligns across 13 bases. The CDR3 consists of 17 residues. J lost 4 bases, V lost 3 bases, and 9 bases had no gene match. Germline values: CDR1 SGHNT, CDR2 YYREEE (reference sequence). CDR3 DNA sequence: TGTGCCAGCAGCTCCGAAGGGACTAGCGGGGCGTCAGAGACCCAGTACTTC. The encoded protein is CASSSEGTSGASETQYF.

This clone is a singleton in its sample. This chain uses TRBV29-1 with TRBJ2-6, with D perhaps TRBD1 (5 bases). Germline lookup yields CDR1 SQVTM and CDR2 ANQGSEA. V lost 4 bases and J lost 4, with 11 bases in between. This CDR3 contains 14 residues. This CDR3 is CSVGRGSGANVLTF. For the CDR3, the DNA is TGCAGCGTTGGTAGGGGTTCAGGGGCCAACGTCCTGACTTTC.

This chain connects TRBV4-1 to TRBJ1-2, with 8 bases that match TRBD1. V was pared by 0 bases and J by 4 bases, with 10 bases of the junction left unmatched. CDR3 length: 17 amino acids. Looked up from germline, CDR1 is MGHRA and CDR2 is YSYEKL. CDR3 sequence: CASSQEGQAVLLYGYTF. Here the CDR3 DNA reads TGCGCCAGCAGCCAAGAGGGACAGGCGGTTCTACTCTATGGCTACACCTTC.

This clone was found a few times. V gene TRBV6-6 combines with J gene TRBJ2-3; 8 bases align to TRBD2. CDR3 length equals 16 residues. Germline V gene lookup returns CDR1 MNHNY and CDR2 SVGAGI (reference sequence). Trimming at V came to 0 bases and at J to 4 bases, leaving 6 bases not matched to a gene. The CDR3 nucleotides are TGTGCCAGCAGTTACTCGGCGGGGGGCCTAGCAGATACGCAGTATTTT. Protein: CASSYSAGGLADTQYF.

This clone came up once. V gene TRBV29-1 combines with J gene TRBJ2-5, with TRBD2 matching 9 bases. CDR3 length: 13 amino acids. V trimming: 3 bases; J trimming: 5 bases; junction bases outside the gene matches: 4. Germline V gene sequence: CDR1 SQVTM, CDR2 ANQGSEA. The CDR3 region is CSVDPSGGETQYF. As DNA, the CDR3 is TGCAGCGTTGATCCCAGCGGGGGGGAGACCCAGTACTTC.

The J gene is TRBJ2-2, the V gene TRBV4-3, with D unclear. Trimming left V 2 bases short and J 2 bases short, with 12 bases between. This CDR3 region has 16 residues. Germline loops: CDR1 LGHNA, CDR2 YSLEER. The CDR3 region has the DNA TGCGCCAGCAGCCAACCTGGGGTGGATAACACCGGGGAGCTGTTTTTT. Translation gives CASSQPGVDNTGELFF.